The rows below give T cell receptor beta chains drawn from one sample of a study of radiotherapy plus CTLA-4 blockade in lung cancer. The assay was immunoSEQ multiplex PCR, and TCRdb's table has in-frame clones only and misses some. The sample holds tens of thousands of clones, under 80% seen once. The sample here was peripheral blood, taken from a patient treated with radiotherapy plus ipilimumab. These receptors came from a human donor with non-small cell lung cancer who had a partial response to radiotherapy plus ipilimumab. Some clones in this sample may be carry-over from other donors' samples. CDR3s include the opening cysteine and the closing phenylalanine or tryptophan.

J gene	V gene	CDR3 length	CDR3 protein
TRBJ2-2	TRBV5-4	13	CASSWDFTGELFF
TRBJ1-1	TRBV7-2	15	CASSLGTVVGTEAFF
TRBJ2-3	TRBV11-3	15	CASSYNRGSTDTQYF
TRBJ2-7	TRBV6-1	17	CASSATTSGGASYEQYF
TRBJ1-4	TRBV28	15	CASSLLAGSSEKLFF
TRBJ1-1	TRBV21-1	15	CASSKIARVNTEAFF
TRBJ1-2	TRBV30	14	CAWSAVTGGYGYTF
TRBJ1-2	TRBV6-6	13	CASSYSDSYGYTF
TRBJ2-4	TRBV5-6	13	CASSRNRRAIQYF
TRBJ2-5	TRBV7-8	13	CASSLGEQETQYF
TRBJ1-5	TRBV19	13	CASTGGRDQPQHF
TRBJ2-7	TRBV9	15	CASSAGLAASYEQYF
TRBJ2-2	TRBV19	15	CASSILRGVTGELFF
TRBJ1-4	TRBV5-4	14	CASSSGQGQEKLFF
TRBJ2-1	TRBV5-6	17	CASSLPLAGAAYNEQFF
TRBJ2-5	TRBV6-1	15	CASSENVLAQETQYF
TRBJ2-2	TRBV5-1	18	CASSLPTDTAANTGELFF
TRBJ2-1	TRBV5-1	14	CASSLAGAYNEQFF
TRBJ2-7	TRBV28	15	CASRAEGVPTYEQYF
TRBJ1-2	TRBV7-2	15	CASSPGTGSKGGYTF
TRBJ1-1	TRBV19	15	CASSIGQGRNTEAFF
TRBJ1-2	TRBV28	15	CASSSSRQGFFGYTF
TRBJ2-5	TRBV6-5	14	CASRQGNQQETQYF
TRBJ1-6	TRBV2	16	CASRRDRGSYNSPLHF
TRBJ2-1	TRBV5-1	16	CASTDELTSGRKEQFF
TRBJ2-7	TRBV28	13	CASRGDRHHEQYF
TRBJ2-7	TRBV6-1	14	CASIPSGGSYEQYF
TRBJ1-5	TRBV20-1	11	CSADGDQPQHF
TRBJ1-2	TRBV28	14	CAIPTTGVNYGYTF
TRBJ2-1	TRBV4-2	17	CASSQEKGAVNYNEQFF
TRBJ2-2	TRBV9	14	CASSVSVNTGELFF
TRBJ1-1	TRBV6-6	14	CASSYLAENGGAFF
TRBJ1-1	TRBV11-2	13	CATSQQGNTEAFF
TRBJ2-5	TRBV28	15	CASSPPRDYKETQYF
TRBJ2-7	TRBV28	12	CASSFGRYEQYF
TRBJ1-1	TRBV7-2	11	CASTRGGKAFF
.	TRBV9	19	CASSVVVWGEQPYLYEQYF
TRBJ1-2	TRBV28	15	CASSLKTAYLYGYTF
TRBJ2-7	TRBV7-9	16	CASSLGGRAPGYEQYF
TRBJ1-1	TRBV30	13	CAITRDRPKLAFF
TRBJ2-7	TRBV18	15	CASSPTSGSSYEQYF
TRBJ1-1	TRBV4-1	18	CASSQDKAYLGRGTEAFF
TRBJ1-5	TRBV5-4	13	CASSLDFYQPQHF
TRBJ1-5	TRBV28	14	CASGSNWANQPQHF
TRBJ2-3	TRBV4-2	18	CASSLYTPSGTSTDTQYF
TRBJ2-1	TRBV5-1	13	CASSLVALNEQFF
TRBJ2-5	TRBV28	20	CASSFGGLAGVAGFSETQYF
TRBJ2-7	TRBV5-4	15	CASSSGLAGPFEQYF
TRBJ2-1	TRBV7-7	15	CASSPRTGTYNEQFF
TRBJ2-7	TRBV28	14	CASSPMGPSHEQYF
TRBJ2-5	TRBV5-6	15	CASSLVGLGGETQYF
TRBJ2-2	TRBV5-1	14	CASSGTTNTGELFF
TRBJ2-3	TRBV29-1	14	CSVAISSSTDTQYF
TRBJ1-2	TRBV15	16	CATSRALGGADYGYTF